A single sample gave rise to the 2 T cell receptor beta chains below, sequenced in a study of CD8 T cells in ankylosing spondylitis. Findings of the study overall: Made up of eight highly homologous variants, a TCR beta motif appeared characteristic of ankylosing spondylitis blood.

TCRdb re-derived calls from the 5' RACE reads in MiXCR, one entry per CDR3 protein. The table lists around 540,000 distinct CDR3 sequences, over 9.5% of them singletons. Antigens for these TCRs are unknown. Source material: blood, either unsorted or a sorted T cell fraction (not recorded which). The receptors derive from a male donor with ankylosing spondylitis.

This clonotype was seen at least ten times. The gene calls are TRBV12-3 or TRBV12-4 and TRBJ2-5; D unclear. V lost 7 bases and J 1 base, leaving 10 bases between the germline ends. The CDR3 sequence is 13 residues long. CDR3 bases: TGTGCCAGCACCGAGACATCCCAAGAGACCCAGTACTTC. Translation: CASTETSQETQYF.

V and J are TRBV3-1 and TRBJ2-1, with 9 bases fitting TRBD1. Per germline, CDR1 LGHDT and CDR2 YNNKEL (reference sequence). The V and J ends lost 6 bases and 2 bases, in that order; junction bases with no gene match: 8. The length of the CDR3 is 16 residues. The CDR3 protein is CASSPEDRGPYNEQFF. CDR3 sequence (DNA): TGTGCCAGCAGTCCCGAGGACAGGGGTCCCTACAATGAGCAGTTCTTC.